This T cell receptor (beta chain) was identified during a study of blood T cell repertoires in COVID-19 (TCRdb year 2020). Regarding the complete study: Collaborator samples came from the United States, Italy and Spain and covered acute and convalescent phases of COVID-19. The prospective study material was composed of cDNA or gDNA derived from T cells, B-cell-depleted T cells, or PBMCs. Subjects who had been exposed to COVID-19, were actively infected with it, or had recovered from it provided the deeply sampled blood TCRbeta repertoires that made up the dataset. A freely available public database, intended as a resource for researchers studying the immune response to SARS-CoV-2, is where the repertoires were released. The samples were drawn from the first 160 participants of the ongoing ImmuneRACE study and from 950 to 1,500 subjects provided by 6 global collaborators. The sample metadata nearly always contained a de-identified subject ID, COVID-19 status, age in years and sex. Where available, HLA class I and class II types were obtained from metadata supplied by the sample provider rather than from assay-based typing. Broad study findings and their caveats: How much clinical and demographic metadata was included differed by source and by participant, and the metadata was provided uncurated.

TCRbeta CDR3 regions were amplified from genomic DNA by means of the immunoSEQ Assay, a bias-controlled multiplex PCR. The authors' analysis ran thus. Nucleated cell counts per sample were estimated from amplification of reference gene primers within the assay. To quantify the absolute abundance of each unique TCRbeta CDR3 rearrangement, sequence reads were collapsed and filtered. For each sample, productive Simpson clonality was calculated as the square root of Simpson's diversity index across productive rearrangements. As stored in TCRdb, this immuneACCESS dataset retains in-frame rearrangements with V and J assigned. A fraction of the clones does not appear; measured against another copy, unresolved V genes explain less than half of the discrepancy, and the remainder lacks a known reason. D and trimming come from the DNA, and the V and J calls and clone size come from that table. This sample comprises tens of thousands of clones, around 87% of them detected only once. The biggest ten clones account for 4.5% to 5% of the sample.

The collaborating institutions used their own protocols to collect whole blood in K2EDTA tubes. For TCRbeta analysis, collaborators shipped samples as frozen whole blood, isolated PBMCs, or DNA extracted from either of those sample types. For this chain, trimming is 4 bases at the V end and 3 bases at the J end, and the number of junction bases without a gene match is 6. Reading the germline V gene gives CDR1 SNHLY and CDR2 FYNNEI. The CDR3 has 14 amino acids, counting the end cysteine and phenylalanine. Only CDR3 DNA is held: 42 bases, read in frame from base 1. Note on this clone: Its antigen remains unidentified. Per-base qualities were not stored, and no clone one base away is much larger.

The TCR was taken from a woman aged 80 or over with acute or convalescent COVID-19. The sequencing sample was made of peripheral blood. The chain was built from TRBV2 and TRBJ2-7, with 7 bases aligning to TRBD1. The CDR3 sequence is CASSVDRDLYEQYF. The DNA is as follows: TGTGCCAGCAGTGTTGACAGGGACCTCTACGAGCAGTACTTC. This CDR3, with the reference TRBV2 and TRBJ2-7 proteins standing in past its ends, gives the full variable domain EPEVTQTPSHQVTQMGQEVILRCVPISNHLYFYWYRQILGQKVEFLVSFYNNEISEKSEIFDDQFSVERPDGSNFTLKIRSTKLEDSAMYFCASSVDRDLYEQYFGPGTRLTVT.